This is a list of T cell receptor beta chains from one sample in a study of Ad26.COV2.S vaccination and SARS-CoV-2 variants. Assay used: immunoSEQ multiplex PCR; TCRdb lists only in-frame clones, some missing. The table lists 400,000 to 500,000 clones, roughly 87% of them singletons. The sample here was peripheral blood, taken in a trial of Ad26.COV2.S vaccine versus placebo. The receptors shown here come from a person between 18 and 65 years old who received the Ad26.COV2.S COVID-19 vaccine or a placebo. Each CDR3 is given with its conserved first and last residue. D genes are given only for firm matches. Clone size is shown for a subset of rows, as once, few, many or a class of expanded clone.

v_gene	j_gene	abundance	d_gene	CDR3nt	CDR3aa
TRBV5-1	TRBJ2-3	.	TRBD2	TGCGCCAGCAGCCTAGGAGGACTAGCGGGAGGGTTGAGGGATACGCAGTATTTT	CASSLGGLAGGLRDTQYF
TRBV5-1	TRBJ1-1	.	TRBD1	TGCGCCAGCAGCGCAGGGGGCACTGAAGCTTTCTTT	CASSAGGTEAFF
TRBV4-2	TRBJ1-1	.	.	TGTGCCAGCAGCCACGCAGGGGCGAGGAGTACTGAAGCTTTCTTT	CASSHAGARSTEAFF
TRBV15	TRBJ1-5	.	TRBD1	TGTGCCACCAGCAGAGAACAGGGGCGCAATCAGCCCCAGCATTTT	CATSREQGRNQPQHF
TRBV4-1	TRBJ1-2	.	.	TGCGCCAGCAGCCAAGATCGTACTCTCTGGGACTATGGCTACACCTTC	CASSQDRTLWDYGYTF
TRBV7-3	TRBJ2-3	.	.	TGTGCCAGCAGCTTAAATGCTCCTAGCACAGATACGCAGTATTTT	CASSLNAPSTDTQYF
TRBV7-2	TRBJ2-7	.	TRBD2	TGTGCCAGCAGCTTAGCTCGGGGGGATTACGAGCAGTACTTC	CASSLARGDYEQYF
TRBV5-6	TRBJ1-2	.	TRBD1	TGTGCCAGCAGTTTCGACAGGGCCCACTATGGCTACACCTTC	CASSFDRAHYGYTF
TRBV28	TRBJ1-2	.	TRBD1	TGTGCCAGCAGCCGGACAGGCACGTCCTATGGCTACACCTTC	CASSRTGTSYGYTF
TRBV6-6	TRBJ1-1	.	TRBD1	TGTGCCAGCAGTCAGAGACAGGGGGCGGACACTGAAGCTTTCTTT	CASSQRQGADTEAFF
TRBV4-2	TRBJ1-6	.	TRBD1	TGTGCCAGCAGCCAAGTGGGACAGGGGATGGGTTCACCCCTCCACTTT	CASSQVGQGMGSPLHF
TRBV21-1	TRBJ1-2	few	.	TGTGCCAGCAGCGAAGACAGGGCTCGATCGTGTGGCTACACCTTC	CASSEDRARSCGYTF
TRBV7-9	TRBJ1-6	few	.	TGTGCCAGCAGCTTAGTAGGGGATTCACCCCTCCACTTT	CASSLVGDSPLHF
TRBV12-3/TRBV12-4	TRBJ1-1	.	.	TGTGCCAGCAGTTTTGCAGGGACAGCTTTCTTT	CASSFAGTAFF
TRBV6-5	TRBJ1-1	once	TRBD1	TGTGCCAGCAGCCACAGGGGGAGAACTGAAGCTTTCTTT	CASSHRGRTEAFF
TRBV5-5	TRBJ1-1	.	.	TGTGCCAGCAGCTTGGGGGCAGGGCTGGGCACTGAAGCTTTCTTT	CASSLGAGLGTEAFF
TRBV7-3	TRBJ2-3	.	TRBD2	TGTGCCAGCAGTAGGACTAGCGGTGAAGATACGCAGTATTTT	CASSRTSGEDTQYF
TRBV5-1	TRBJ1-1	few	TRBD1	TGCGCCAGCAGGTGGACAGGGGGCTCATCCGGAGCTTTCTTT	CASRWTGGSSGAFF
TRBV7-2	TRBJ1-6	.	.	TGTGCCAGCAGCTTAGTTGCAATACGTAGTGGTAATTCACCCCTCCACTTT	CASSLVAIRSGNSPLHF
TRBV5-1	TRBJ1-1	.	.	TGCGCCAGCAGCTTTAACTCGGACACTGAAGCTTTCTTT	CASSFNSDTEAFF
TRBV30	TRBJ1-1	.	.	TGTGCCTGCACAGGGCTAAGGAGGAGTAACACTGAAGCTTTCTTT	CACTGLRRSNTEAFF
TRBV18	TRBJ1-1	.	TRBD1	TGTGCCAGCTCATCTTCGCGGACAGGCGTCACTGAAGCTTTCTTT	CASSSSRTGVTEAFF
TRBV25-1	TRBJ2-1	once	.	TGTGCCAGCAGTTGGGGTAGGAGCTCCTACAATGAGCAGTTCTTC	CASSWGRSSYNEQFF
TRBV6-5	TRBJ1-2	.	TRBD1	TGTGCCAGCAGACCCGGGGACAGAGGCTACACCTTC	CASRPGDRGYTF
TRBV5-1	TRBJ2-5	.	TRBD1	TGCGCCAGCAGCGGTCAGGGGGTAGGAGAGACCCAGTACTTC	CASSGQGVGETQYF
TRBV7-9	TRBJ2-1	.	.	TGTGCCAGCAGCCCACCACCCCGTAGGGGCATCTCGGGCTATGAGCAGTTCTTC	CASSPPPRRGISGYEQFF
TRBV19	TRBJ2-3	.	TRBD2	TGTGCCAGTAGTGTATTTGGGTCGACTAGCGGGAGGGAGGATACGCAGTATTTT	CASSVFGSTSGREDTQYF
TRBV7-8	TRBJ1-1	.	.	TGTGCCAGCAGCTTAGTCGAGGGAGACACTGAAGCTTTCTTT	CASSLVEGDTEAFF
TRBV5-1	TRBJ1-1	.	.	TGCGCCAGCAGCTTGGGGGCAACGAACACTGAAGCTTTCTTT	CASSLGATNTEAFF
TRBV18	TRBJ2-1	.	TRBD2	TGTGCCAGCTCAATAGGACTAGCGGGTCTAGCCTACAATGAGCAGTTCTTC	CASSIGLAGLAYNEQFF
TRBV6-4	TRBJ2-1	.	TRBD1	TGTGCCAGCAGCTCCTCTGGGGACAGGATGTACAATGAGCAGTTCTTC	CASSSSGDRMYNEQFF
TRBV25-1	TRBJ2-3	.	.	TGTGCCAGCAGAGGCCCGGGCACAGATACGCAGTATTTT	CASRGPGTDTQYF
TRBV4-1	TRBJ2-1	.	TRBD2	TGCGCCAGCAGCCAAGGACTAGCGGGCGCGGGCAATGAGCAGTTCTTC	CASSQGLAGAGNEQFF
TRBV7-7	TRBJ2-2	.	TRBD2	TGTGCTAGCAGCGCAATCCCGGGACTAGTTACCGGGGAGCTGTTTTTT	CASSAIPGLVTGELFF
TRBV29-1	TRBJ2-3	.	TRBD2	TGCAGCTCACTGACTAGCGGGATCACAGATACGCAGTATTTT	CSSLTSGITDTQYF
TRBV6-2/TRBV6-3	TRBJ2-1	.	.	TGTGCCAGCAGTTACCCACCTCGGGCAAAGTACAATGAGCAGTTCTTC	CASSYPPRAKYNEQFF
TRBV2	TRBJ1-1	.	TRBD1	TGTGCCAGCAAGCGGGACAGGGGGTCGGAGGCTGAAGCTTTCTTT	CASKRDRGSEAEAFF
TRBV10-3	TRBJ1-6	.	.	TGTGCCATCAACGAGGGCTCCTATAATTCACCCCTCCACTTT	CAINEGSYNSPLHF
TRBV2	TRBJ1-3	.	.	TGTGCCAGCAGGTCAGGCAGGAGCACCATATATTTT	CASRSGRSTIYF
TRBV7-8	TRBJ2-3	.	.	TGTGCCAGTGGCGGGACATTCAGCACAGATACGCAGTATTTT	CASGGTFSTDTQYF
TRBV15	TRBJ2-1	.	.	TGTGCCACCAGCAGAGGGGAGCTAGGGAATGAGCAGTTCTTC	CATSRGELGNEQFF
TRBV6-2/TRBV6-3	TRBJ1-1	.	.	TGTGCCAGCAGTTACGGTAGCACTGAAGCTTTCTTT	CASSYGSTEAFF
TRBV10-3	TRBJ1-6	.	.	TGTGCCATCAGTGAGGCCGGGAGCAATTCACCCCTCCACTTT	CAISEAGSNSPLHF
TRBV7-6	TRBJ2-5	.	TRBD2	TGTGCCAGCACCTTGTCGGGACTAGCAGTCCAAGAGACCCAGTACTTC	CASTLSGLAVQETQYF
TRBV3-1/TRBV3-2	TRBJ2-1	.	.	TGTGCCAGCAGCCAAGACAGGACTTACAATGAGCAGTTCTTC	CASSQDRTYNEQFF